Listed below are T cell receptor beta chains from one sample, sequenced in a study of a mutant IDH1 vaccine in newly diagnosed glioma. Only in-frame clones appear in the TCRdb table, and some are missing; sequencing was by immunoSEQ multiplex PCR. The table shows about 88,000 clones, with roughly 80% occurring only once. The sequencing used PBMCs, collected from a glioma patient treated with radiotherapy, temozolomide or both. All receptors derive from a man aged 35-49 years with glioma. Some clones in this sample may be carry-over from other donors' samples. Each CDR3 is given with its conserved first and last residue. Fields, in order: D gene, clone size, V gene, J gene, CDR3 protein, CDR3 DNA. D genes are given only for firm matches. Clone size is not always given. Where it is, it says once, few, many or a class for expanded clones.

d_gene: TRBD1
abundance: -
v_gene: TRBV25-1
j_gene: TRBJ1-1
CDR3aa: CASSDQGAMNTEAFF
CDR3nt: TGTGCCAGCAGTGATCAGGGGGCCATGAACACTGAAGCTTTCTTT

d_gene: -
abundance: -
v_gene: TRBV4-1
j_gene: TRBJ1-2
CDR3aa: CASSPGQFYGYTF
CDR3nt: TGCGCCAGCAGCCCAGGACAATTCTATGGCTACACCTTC

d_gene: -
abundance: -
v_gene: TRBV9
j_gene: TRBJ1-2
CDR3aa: CASSVALGGGSTIYGYTF
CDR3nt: TGTGCCAGCAGCGTAGCACTGGGGGGGGGCAGTACGATCTATGGCTACACCTTC

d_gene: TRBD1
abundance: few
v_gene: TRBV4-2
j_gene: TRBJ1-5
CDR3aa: CASSQVRQGDQPQHF
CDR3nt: TGTGCCAGCAGCCAAGTACGTCAGGGGGATCAGCCCCAGCATTTT

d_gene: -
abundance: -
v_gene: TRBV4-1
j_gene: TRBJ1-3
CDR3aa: CASSQGAGSSGNTIYF
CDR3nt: TGCGCCAGCAGCCAAGGGGCCGGGAGCTCTGGAAACACCATATATTTT

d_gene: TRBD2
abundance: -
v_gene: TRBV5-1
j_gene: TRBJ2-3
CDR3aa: CASSERGGPDTQYF
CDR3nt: TGCGCCAGCAGCGAACGGGGGGGTCCAGATACGCAGTATTTT

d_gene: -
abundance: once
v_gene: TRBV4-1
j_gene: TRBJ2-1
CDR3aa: CASSQVGLASRNEQFF
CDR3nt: TGCGCCAGCAGCCAAGTCGGGCTAGCATCCCGTAATGAGCAGTTCTTC

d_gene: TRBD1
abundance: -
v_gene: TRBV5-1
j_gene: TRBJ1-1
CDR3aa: CASSVDRGGTEAFF
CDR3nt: TGCGCCAGCAGCGTGGACAGGGGAGGGACTGAAGCTTTCTTT

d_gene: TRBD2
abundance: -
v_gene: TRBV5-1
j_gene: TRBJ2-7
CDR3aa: CASSGTSGAVRREQYF
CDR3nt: TGCGCCAGCAGCGGGACTAGCGGGGCTGTCAGGCGCGAGCAGTACTTC

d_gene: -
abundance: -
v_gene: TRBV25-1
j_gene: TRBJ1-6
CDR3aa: CASAGTLNSPLHF
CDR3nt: TGTGCCAGCGCCGGGACACTGAATTCACCCCTCCACTTT

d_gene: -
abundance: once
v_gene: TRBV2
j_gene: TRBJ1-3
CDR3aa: CASSDGQLGNTIYF
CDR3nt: TGTGCCAGCAGCGATGGGCAGCTTGGAAACACCATATATTTT

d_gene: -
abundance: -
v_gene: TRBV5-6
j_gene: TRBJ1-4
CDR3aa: CASSSPRRGTNEKLFF
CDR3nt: TGTGCCAGCAGCTCCCCTAGAAGGGGAACTAATGAAAAACTGTTTTTT

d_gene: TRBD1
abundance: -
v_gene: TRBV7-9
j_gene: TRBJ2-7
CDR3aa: CASSSDRTGSSYEQYF
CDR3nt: TGTGCCAGCAGTTCCGACCGGACAGGGAGCTCCTACGAGCAGTACTTC

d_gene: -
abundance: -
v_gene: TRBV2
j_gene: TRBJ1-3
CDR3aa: CASSVGYGNTIYF
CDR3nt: TGTGCCAGCAGCGTGGGCTACGGGAACACCATATATTTT

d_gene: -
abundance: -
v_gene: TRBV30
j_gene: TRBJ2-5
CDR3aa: CAWSVQSETQYF
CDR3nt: TGTGCCTGGAGTGTACAGAGTGAGACCCAGTACTTC

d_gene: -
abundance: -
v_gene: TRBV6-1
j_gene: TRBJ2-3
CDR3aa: CASSEGRGGTDTQYF
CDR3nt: TGTGCCAGCAGTGAGGGTAGGGGGGGAACAGATACGCAGTATTTT

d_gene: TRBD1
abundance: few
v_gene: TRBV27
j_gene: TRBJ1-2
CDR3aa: CAIGTGGPYTF
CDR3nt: TGTGCCATCGGGACAGGGGGCCCCTACACCTTC

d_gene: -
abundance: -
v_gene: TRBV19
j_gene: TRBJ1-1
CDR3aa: CASSGEAGATEAFF
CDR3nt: TGTGCCAGTAGTGGGGAGGCAGGGGCCACTGAAGCTTTCTTT

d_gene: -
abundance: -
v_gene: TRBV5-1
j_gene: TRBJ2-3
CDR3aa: CASSWIPRDGGADTQYF
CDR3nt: TGCGCCAGCAGCTGGATCCCCAGGGACGGAGGGGCAGATACGCAGTATTTT

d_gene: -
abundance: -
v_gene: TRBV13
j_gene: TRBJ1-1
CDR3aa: CASSSPSDMNTEAFF
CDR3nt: TGTGCCAGCAGCTCCCCGTCGGACATGAACACTGAAGCTTTCTTT

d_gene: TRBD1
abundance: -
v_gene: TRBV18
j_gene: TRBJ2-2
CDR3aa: CASSTRTGATGELFF
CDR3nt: TGTGCCAGCTCAACACGGACAGGGGCAACCGGGGAGCTGTTTTTT

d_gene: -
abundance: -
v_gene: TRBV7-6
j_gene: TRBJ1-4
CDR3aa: CASSLEPGVAFEKLFF
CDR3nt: TGTGCCAGCAGCTTAGAACCAGGGGTGGCGTTCGAAAAACTGTTTTTT

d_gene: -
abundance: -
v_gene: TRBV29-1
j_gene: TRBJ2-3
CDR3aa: CSVSELVADTQYF
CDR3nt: TGCAGCGTTTCTGAACTAGTGGCAGATACGCAGTATTTT

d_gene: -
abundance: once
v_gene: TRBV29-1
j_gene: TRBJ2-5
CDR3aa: CSVFGPETQYF
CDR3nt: TGCAGCGTTTTTGGGCCGGAGACCCAGTACTTC

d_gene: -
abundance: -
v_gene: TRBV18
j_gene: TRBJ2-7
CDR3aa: CASSPRGVSYEQYF
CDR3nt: TGTGCCAGCTCACCACGGGGGGTGTCCTACGAGCAGTACTTC

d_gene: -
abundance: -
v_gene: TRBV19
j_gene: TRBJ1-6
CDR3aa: CASSLIRSPLHF
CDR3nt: TGTGCCAGTAGCCTCATCCGTTCACCCCTCCACTTT

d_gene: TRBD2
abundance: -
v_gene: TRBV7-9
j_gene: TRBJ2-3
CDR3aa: CASTAGRLARTDTQYF
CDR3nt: TGTGCCAGCACCGCAGGGCGACTAGCGCGTACAGATACGCAGTATTTT

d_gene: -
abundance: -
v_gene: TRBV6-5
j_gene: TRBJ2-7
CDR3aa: CASSYSIGGYEQYF
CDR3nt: TGTGCCAGCAGTTACTCTATTGGGGGTTACGAGCAGTACTTC

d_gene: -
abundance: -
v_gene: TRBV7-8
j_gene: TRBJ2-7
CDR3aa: CASSLRTLIDYSYEQYF
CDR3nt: TGTGCCAGCAGCTTAAGGACATTAATAGATTACTCCTACGAGCAGTACTTC

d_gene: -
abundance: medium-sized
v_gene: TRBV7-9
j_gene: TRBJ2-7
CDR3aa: CASSLTGDEQYF
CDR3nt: TGTGCCAGCAGCCTGACAGGTGACGAGCAGTACTTC

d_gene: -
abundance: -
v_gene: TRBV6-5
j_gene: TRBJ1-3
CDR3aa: CASSSLDRSGNTIYF
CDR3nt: TGTGCCAGCAGCTCCCTCGACAGGTCTGGAAACACCATATATTTT

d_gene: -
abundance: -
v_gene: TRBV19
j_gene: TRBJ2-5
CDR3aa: CASSKGTGETQYF
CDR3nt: TGTGCCAGTAGTAAAGGGACGGGGGAGACCCAGTACTTC

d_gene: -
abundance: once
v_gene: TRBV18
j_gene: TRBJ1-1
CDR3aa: CASSPEDSSFVNTEAFF
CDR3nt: TGTGCCAGCTCACCAGAGGACAGCAGTTTCGTGAACACTGAAGCTTTCTTT

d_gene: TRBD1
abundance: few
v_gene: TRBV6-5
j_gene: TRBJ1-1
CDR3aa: CASSGDRSRGAFF
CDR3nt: TGTGCCAGCAGTGGGGACAGGAGTAGGGGGGCTTTCTTT

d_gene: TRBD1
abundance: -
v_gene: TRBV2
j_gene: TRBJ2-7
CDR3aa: CASSEWTGKRYF
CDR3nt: TGTGCCAGCAGTGAATGGACAGGGAAACGGTACTTC

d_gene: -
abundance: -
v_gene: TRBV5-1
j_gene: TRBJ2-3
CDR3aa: CASSFGGPTDTQYF
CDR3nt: TGCGCCAGCAGCTTTGGCGGCCCTACAGATACGCAGTATTTT

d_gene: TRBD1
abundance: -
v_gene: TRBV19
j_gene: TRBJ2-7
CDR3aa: CASGDSYEQYF
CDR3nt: TGTGCCAGTGGGGACAGCTACGAGCAGTACTTC

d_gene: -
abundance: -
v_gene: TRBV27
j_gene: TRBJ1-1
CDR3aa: CASSLRAGNTEAFF
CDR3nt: TGTGCCAGCAGTTTACGGGCAGGTAACACTGAAGCTTTCTTT

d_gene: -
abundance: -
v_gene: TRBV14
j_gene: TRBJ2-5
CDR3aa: CASSHGRERLLQETQYF
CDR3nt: TGTGCCAGCAGCCATGGAAGGGAGCGCCTTTTACAAGAGACCCAGTACTTC

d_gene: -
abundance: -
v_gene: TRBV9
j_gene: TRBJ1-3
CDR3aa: CASSVTPGSGNTIYF
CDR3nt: TGTGCCAGCAGCGTAACCCCCGGCTCTGGAAACACCATATATTTT

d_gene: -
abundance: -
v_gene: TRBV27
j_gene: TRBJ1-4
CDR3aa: CASQAGSGTNEKLFF
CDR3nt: TGTGCCAGCCAAGCGGGCTCAGGGACTAATGAAAAACTGTTTTTT

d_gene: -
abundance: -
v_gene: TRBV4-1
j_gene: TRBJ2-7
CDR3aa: CASSQELGLLGSYEQYF
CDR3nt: TGCGCCAGCAGCCAAGAGCTAGGGCTCCTGGGCTCCTACGAGCAGTACTTC

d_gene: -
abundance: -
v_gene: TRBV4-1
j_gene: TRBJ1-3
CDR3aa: CASSQGSGVYGVRGNTIYF
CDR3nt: TGCGCCAGCAGCCAAGGTTCGGGGGTTTACGGGGTACGTGGAAACACCATATATTTT

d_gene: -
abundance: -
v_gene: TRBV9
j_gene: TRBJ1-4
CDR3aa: CASSSSDEKLFF
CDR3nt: TGTGCCAGCAGCTCCTCCGACGAGAAACTGTTTTTT

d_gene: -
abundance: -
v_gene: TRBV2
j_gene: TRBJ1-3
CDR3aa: CASTRGAGNTIYF
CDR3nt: TGTGCCAGCACAAGGGGTGCTGGAAACACCATATATTTT

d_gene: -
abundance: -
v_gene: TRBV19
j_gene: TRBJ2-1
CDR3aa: CASSRKGSTYNEQFF
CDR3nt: TGTGCCAGTAGCAGGAAGGGGTCTACTTACAATGAGCAGTTCTTC

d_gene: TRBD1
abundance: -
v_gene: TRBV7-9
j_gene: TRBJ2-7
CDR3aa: CASSPWDSSYEQYF
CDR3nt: TGTGCCAGCAGCCCATGGGACAGCTCCTACGAGCAGTACTTC

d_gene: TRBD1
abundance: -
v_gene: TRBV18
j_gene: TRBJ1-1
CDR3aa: CASSSYPGRSPTGVTEAFF
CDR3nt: TGTGCCAGCTCATCCTACCCAGGAAGGTCGCCCACAGGGGTCACTGAAGCTTTCTTT

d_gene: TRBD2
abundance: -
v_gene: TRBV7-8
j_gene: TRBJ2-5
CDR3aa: CASSWPRRAAGGETQYF
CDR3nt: TGTGCCAGCAGCTGGCCTAGGCGGGCGGCGGGAGGTGAGACCCAGTACTTC

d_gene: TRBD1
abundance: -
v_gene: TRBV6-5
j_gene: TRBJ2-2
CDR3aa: CASSSAGTANTGELFF
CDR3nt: TGTGCCAGCAGTTCGGCCGGGACAGCGAACACCGGGGAGCTGTTTTTT

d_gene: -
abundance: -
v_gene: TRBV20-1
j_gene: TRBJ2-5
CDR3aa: CSALQETQYF
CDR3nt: TGCAGTGCTTTACAAGAGACCCAGTACTTC

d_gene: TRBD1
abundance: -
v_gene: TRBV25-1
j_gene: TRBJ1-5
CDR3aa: CASKGAHNQPQHF
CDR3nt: TGTGCCAGCAAGGGGGCCCACAATCAGCCCCAGCATTTT

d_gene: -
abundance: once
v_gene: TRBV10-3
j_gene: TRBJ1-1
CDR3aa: CAISATTDLNTEAFF
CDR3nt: TGTGCCATCAGTGCCACGACAGATCTGAACACTGAAGCTTTCTTT

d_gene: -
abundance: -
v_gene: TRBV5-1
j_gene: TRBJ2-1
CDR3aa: CASSLEPYNEQFF
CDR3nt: TGCGCCAGCAGCTTGGAACCATACAATGAGCAGTTCTTC

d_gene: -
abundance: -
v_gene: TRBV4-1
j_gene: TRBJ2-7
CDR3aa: CASSPDAASSYEQYF
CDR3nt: TGCGCCAGCAGCCCTGATGCAGCTAGCTCCTACGAGCAGTACTTC

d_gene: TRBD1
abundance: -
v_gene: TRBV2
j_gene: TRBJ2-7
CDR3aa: CASSLTGVGYEQYF
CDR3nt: TGTGCCAGCAGTCTTACAGGGGTGGGGTACGAGCAGTACTTC

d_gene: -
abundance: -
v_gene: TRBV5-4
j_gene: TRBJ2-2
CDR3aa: CASSFTAVNTGELFF
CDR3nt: TGTGCCAGCAGCTTCACGGCAGTGAACACCGGGGAGCTGTTTTTT

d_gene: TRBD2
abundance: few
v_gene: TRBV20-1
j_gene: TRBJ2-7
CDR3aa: CSAAGDYEQYF
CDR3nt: TGCAGTGCGGCGGGAGACTACGAGCAGTACTTC